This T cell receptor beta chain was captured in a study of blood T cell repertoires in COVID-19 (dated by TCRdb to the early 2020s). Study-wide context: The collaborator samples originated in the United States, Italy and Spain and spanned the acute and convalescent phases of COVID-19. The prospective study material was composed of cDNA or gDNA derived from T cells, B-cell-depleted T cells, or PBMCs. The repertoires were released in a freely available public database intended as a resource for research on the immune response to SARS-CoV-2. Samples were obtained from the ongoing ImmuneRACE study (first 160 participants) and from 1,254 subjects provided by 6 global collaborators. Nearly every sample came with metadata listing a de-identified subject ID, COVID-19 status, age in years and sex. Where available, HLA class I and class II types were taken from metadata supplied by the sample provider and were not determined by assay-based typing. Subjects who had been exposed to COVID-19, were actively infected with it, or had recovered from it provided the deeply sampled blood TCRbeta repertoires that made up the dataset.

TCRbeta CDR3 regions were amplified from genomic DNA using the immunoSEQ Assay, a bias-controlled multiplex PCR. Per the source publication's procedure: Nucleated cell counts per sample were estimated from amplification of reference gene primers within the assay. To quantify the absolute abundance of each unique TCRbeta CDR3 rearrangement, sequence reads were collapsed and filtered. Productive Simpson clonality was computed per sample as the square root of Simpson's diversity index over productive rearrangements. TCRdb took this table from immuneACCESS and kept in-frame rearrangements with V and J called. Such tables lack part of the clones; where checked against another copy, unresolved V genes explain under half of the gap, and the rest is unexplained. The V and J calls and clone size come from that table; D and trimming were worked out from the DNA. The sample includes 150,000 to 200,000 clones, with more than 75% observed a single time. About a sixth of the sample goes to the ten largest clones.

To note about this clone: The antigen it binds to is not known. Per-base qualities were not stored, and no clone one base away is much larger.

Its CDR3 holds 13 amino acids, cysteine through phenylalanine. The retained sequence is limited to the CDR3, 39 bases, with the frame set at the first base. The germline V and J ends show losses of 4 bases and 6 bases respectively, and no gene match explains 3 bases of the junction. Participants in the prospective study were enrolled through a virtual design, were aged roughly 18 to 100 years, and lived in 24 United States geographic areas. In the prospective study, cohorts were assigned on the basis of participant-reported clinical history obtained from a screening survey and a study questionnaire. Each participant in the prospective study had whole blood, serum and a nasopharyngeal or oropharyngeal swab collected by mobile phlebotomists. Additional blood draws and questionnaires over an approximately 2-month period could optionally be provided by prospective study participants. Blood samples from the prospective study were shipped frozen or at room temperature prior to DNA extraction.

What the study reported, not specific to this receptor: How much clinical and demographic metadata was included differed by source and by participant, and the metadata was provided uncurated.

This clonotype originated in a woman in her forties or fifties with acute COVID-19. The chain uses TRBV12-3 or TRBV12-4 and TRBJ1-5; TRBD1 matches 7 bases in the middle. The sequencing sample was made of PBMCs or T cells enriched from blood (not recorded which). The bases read TGTGCCAGCAGTTCTCAGGGGGGTCAGCCCCAGCATTTT. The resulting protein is CASSSQGGQPQHF.